A single sample is the source of the 10 T cell receptor beta chains below, sequenced in a study of T-cell memory formation after mild COVID-19. TCRdb analysed the 5' RACE reads with MiXCR anew, one entry per CDR3 protein. The top ten clones hold 9.5% to 15% of a sample with approximately 570,000 distinct CDR3 sequences, 15% to 20% of them seen once. Specimen: PBMCs or a T cell subset sorted from them (not recorded which). All receptors derive from an adult woman who had mild COVID-19 (a few samples of this study predate the infection). Cell type and time point are not known.

The chain joins TRBV5-1 to TRBJ2-3; 7 bases map to TRBD1. The V gene's germline CDR1 is SGHRS and CDR2 YFSETQ. V lost 4 bases and J lost 6; bases outside the gene matches: 11. This CDR3 is built from 15 residues. Written as DNA, the CDR3 is TGCGCCAGCAGCCCCGGGACAGCTATGGGGGATACGCAGTATTTT. This translates into CASSPGTAMGDTQYF.

The chain recombines TRBV5-1 with TRBJ1-4, with 8 bases lining up with TRBD1. Germline CDR1 is SGHRS and CDR2 is YFSETQ. The CDR3 extends over 15 amino acids. The V and J ends lost 4 bases and 5 bases, in that order; junction bases with no gene match: 7. CDR3 nucleotide sequence: TGCGCCAGCAGCGACGACAGGGGCCGAAATGAAAAACTGTTTTTT. Translated: CASSDDRGRNEKLFF.

This clonotype was detected ten times or more. The chain uses TRBV10-3 and TRBJ2-1; D call uncertain. CDR3 size: 11 residues. V was shortened by 4 bases and J by 6 bases, with 4 bases between the two germline ends. Germline CDR1 is ENHRY and CDR2 is SYGVKD. The CDR3 here is CAISAANEQFF. The CDR3 DNA reads as TGTGCCATCAGTGCAGCCAATGAGCAGTTCTTC.

The chain has TRBV12-3 or TRBV12-4 and TRBJ1-1; unclear D gene. The CDR3 loop spans 14 amino acids. V dropped 4 bases and J dropped 1 base, with 10 bases sitting between them. CDR3 sequence reads: CASSWGRSNTEAFF. The CDR3 coding sequence is TGTGCCAGCAGTTGGGGTCGGTCGAACACTGAAGCTTTCTTT.

Concerning this clonotype: At one boundary the junction diverges from the germline segment, which might be a read error. V is TRBV4-3 and J is TRBJ2-7; D gene uncertain. The CDR3 runs 15 residues. Germline CDR1 LGHNA, CDR2 YSLEER. The CDR3: CASSQDSTFSCEQYF. CDR3 nucleotides: TGCGCCAGCAGCCAAGATTCGACTTTCTCCTGCGAGCAGTACTTC.

The chain recombines TRBV5-1 with TRBJ2-1, with a possible D match to TRBD1 (6 bases). This CDR3 has 16 amino acids. The V gene's germline CDR1 is SGHRS and CDR2 YFSETQ. The V end lost 1 base, the J end lost 4 bases, and 15 bases lay between the germline ends. The CDR3 protein is CASSLSGQSGYNEQFF. The CDR3 nucleotides are TGCGCCAGCAGCTTGTCCGGACAGTCTGGGTACAATGAGCAGTTCTTC.

This clonotype came up a few times. This chain links TRBV12-3 or TRBV12-4 with TRBJ1-1; D is ambiguous. This CDR3 has 13 amino acids. V was pared by 3 bases and J by 6 bases, with 11 bases between. The CDR3 DNA reads TGTGCCAGCAGTTTGGGAGTCGGGGCTGAAGCTTTCTTT. Protein product: CASSLGVGAEAFF.

The chain uses TRBV4-2 and TRBJ2-5; no firm D call. The CDR3 consists of 14 residues. Germline V gene sequence: CDR1 LGHNA, CDR2 YNFKEQ. The V end was cut by 0 bases, the J end by 5 bases, with 10 bases between. CDR3 coding DNA: TGTGCCAGCAGCCAAGATGGCTCTGGGGAGACCCAGTACTTC. Encoded protein: CASSQDGSGETQYF.

This chain joins TRBV3-1 and TRBJ2-4; TRBD1 matches 8 bases. With V trimmed by 4 bases and J by 0 bases, 5 bases remained unmatched. The CDR3 is made up of 16 amino acids. Per germline, CDR1 LGHDT and CDR2 YNNKEL (reference sequence). This chain's CDR3 is CASSPGQGLAKNIQYF. CDR3 nucleotides: TGTGCCAGCAGCCCTGGACAGGGTCTAGCCAAAAACATTCAGTACTTC.

The V gene is TRBV6-5, the J gene TRBJ1-5, with 7 bases identical to TRBD1. Germline V gives CDR1 MNHEY, CDR2 SVGAGI. This CDR3 contains 16 residues. Trimming took 5 bases from V and 0 from J; bases not matched to a gene: 7. CDR3: CASSEYRGGSNQPQHF. CDR3 sequence (DNA): TGTGCCAGCAGTGAATACAGGGGTGGTAGCAATCAGCCCCAGCATTTT.